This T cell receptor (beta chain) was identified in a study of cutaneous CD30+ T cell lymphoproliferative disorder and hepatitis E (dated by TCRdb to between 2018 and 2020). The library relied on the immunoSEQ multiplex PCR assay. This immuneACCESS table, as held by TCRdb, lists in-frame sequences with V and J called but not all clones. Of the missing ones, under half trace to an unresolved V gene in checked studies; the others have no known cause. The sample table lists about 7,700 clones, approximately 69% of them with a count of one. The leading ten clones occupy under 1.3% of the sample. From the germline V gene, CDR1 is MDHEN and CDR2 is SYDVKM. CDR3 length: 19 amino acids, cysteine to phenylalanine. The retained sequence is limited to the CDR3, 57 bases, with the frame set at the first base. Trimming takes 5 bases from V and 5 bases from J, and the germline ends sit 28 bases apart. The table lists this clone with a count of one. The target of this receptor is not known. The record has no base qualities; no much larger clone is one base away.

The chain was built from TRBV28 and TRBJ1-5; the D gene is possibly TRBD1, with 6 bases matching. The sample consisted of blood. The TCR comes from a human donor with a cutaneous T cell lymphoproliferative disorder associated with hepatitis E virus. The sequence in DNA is TGTGCCAGCAGTCAAAACCCAGGTCGGGGGGGGCAAAGCGATCAGCCCCAGCATTTT. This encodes CASSQNPGRGGQSDQPQHF.